One and the same sample provided the 4 T cell receptor beta chains below, sequenced in a study of blood T cell repertoires in COVID-19. Sequencing used immunoSEQ multiplex PCR; TCRdb keeps in-frame clones, though not all of them. Among approximately 180,000 clones, about 83% were seen once, and the ten largest hold 15% to 20%. The specimen sequenced was peripheral blood. The receptor source for this set is a person aged 65 to 79 with COVID-19, enrolled during active disease.

V is TRBV20-1 and J is TRBJ2-7; 8 nucleotides line up with TRBD1. Germline trimming cut 3 bases from V and 6 bases from J; bases unmatched to any gene: 7. Per germline, CDR1 DFQATT and CDR2 SNEGSKA (reference sequence). The CDR3 loop spans 13 amino acids. CDR3 nucleotide sequence: TGCAGTGCTAGTGCGGACAGGGTGGGCGAGCAGTACTTC. Amino acid sequence: CSASADRVGEQYF.

The chain couples TRBV24-1 to TRBJ2-2, with 12 bases matching TRBD1. The V and J ends lost 4 bases and 7 bases, in that order; junction bases with no gene match: 3. The CDR3 extends over 15 amino acids. Per germline, CDR1 KGHDR and CDR2 SFDVKD. The CDR3 sequence: CATSEGQGASGELFF. The CDR3 DNA reads as TGTGCCACCAGTGAGGGACAGGGGGCCAGCGGGGAGCTGTTTTTT.

The chain employs TRBV5-1 and TRBJ2-1, with 9 bases lining up with TRBD1. Germline V lookup: CDR1 SGHRS, CDR2 YFSETQ. The CDR3 contains 18 residues. Trimming at V came to 4 bases and at J to 1 base, leaving 12 bases not matched to a gene. The CDR3 DNA is TGCGCCAGCAGCCCCGCCACCGGGACAGGGCCGTCCTACAATGAGCAGTTCTTC. It translates to CASSPATGTGPSYNEQFF.

J is TRBJ2-3 and V is TRBV27; 8 nucleotides agree with TRBD2. This CDR3 is 15 amino acids long. The V and J ends lost 8 bases and 4 bases, in that order; junction bases with no gene match: 11. Germline V lookup: CDR1 MNHEY, CDR2 SMNVEV (reference sequence). The CDR3 spells CASDPSGRAPDTQYF. The CDR3 nucleotides read TGTGCCAGCGACCCCTCCGGGAGGGCCCCAGATACGCAGTATTTT.